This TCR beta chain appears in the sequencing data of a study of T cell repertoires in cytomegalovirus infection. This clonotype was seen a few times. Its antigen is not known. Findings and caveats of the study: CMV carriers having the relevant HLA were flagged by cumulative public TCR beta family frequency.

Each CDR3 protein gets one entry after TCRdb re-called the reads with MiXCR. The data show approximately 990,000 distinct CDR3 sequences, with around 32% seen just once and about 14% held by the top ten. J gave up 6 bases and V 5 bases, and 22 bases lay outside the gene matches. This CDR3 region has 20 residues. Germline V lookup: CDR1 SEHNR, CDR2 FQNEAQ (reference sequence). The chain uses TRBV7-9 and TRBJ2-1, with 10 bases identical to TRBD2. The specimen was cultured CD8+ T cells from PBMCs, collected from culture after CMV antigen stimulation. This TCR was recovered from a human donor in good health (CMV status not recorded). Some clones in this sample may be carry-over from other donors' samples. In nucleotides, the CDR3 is TGTGCCAGCAGCCCCCAGACGGTCTATACAGCGGGGGGGTCCCTCAATGAGCAGTTCTTC. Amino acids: CASSPQTVYTAGGSLNEQFF.